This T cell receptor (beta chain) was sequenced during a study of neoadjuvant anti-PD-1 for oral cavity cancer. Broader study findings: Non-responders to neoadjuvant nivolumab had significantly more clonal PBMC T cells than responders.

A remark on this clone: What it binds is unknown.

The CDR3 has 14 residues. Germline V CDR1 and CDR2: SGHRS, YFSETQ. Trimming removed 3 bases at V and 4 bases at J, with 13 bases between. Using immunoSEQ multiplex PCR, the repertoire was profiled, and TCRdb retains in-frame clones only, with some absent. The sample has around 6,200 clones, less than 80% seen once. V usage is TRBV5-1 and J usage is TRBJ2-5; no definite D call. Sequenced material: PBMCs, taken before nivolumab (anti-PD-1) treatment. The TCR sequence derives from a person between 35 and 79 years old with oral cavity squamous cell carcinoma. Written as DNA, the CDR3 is TGCGCCAGCAGCTACGACCCCTCCTCAGAGACCCAGTACTTC. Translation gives CASSYDPSSETQYF.